This T cell receptor (beta chain) stems from a study of a mutant IDH1 vaccine in newly diagnosed glioma. About the research overall: Of treated patients, roughly 62% were men and approximately 40% women, averaging roughly 37 years. Before enrollment, the patients had been treated with radiotherapy alone, temozolomide alone, or both together. Most of them had received both.

The time point: baseline, week 1 (first vaccination visit). Regarding treatment: pre-vaccination baseline after standard-of-care therapy. Sequenced by immunoSEQ multiplex PCR; TCRdb stores in-frame clones only, minus some. This table holds about 54,000 clones, 80% to 90% found once. V was clipped by 0 bases and J by 7 bases, with 12 bases between them. Germline CDR1 SGHTA, CDR2 FQGTGA. CDR3 length: 15 residues. The V call is TRBV7-3, the J call TRBJ1-4; a weak D match, TRBD1 (6 bases). The TCR comes from a man aged 18 to 30 with glioma. The sequencing here drew on PBMCs, taken from a glioma patient treated with radiotherapy, temozolomide or both. CDR3 coding DNA: TGTGCCAGCAGCTTAACTGGGGGGCGCGGTGAAAAACTGTTTTTT. Translation: CASSLTGGRGEKLFF.